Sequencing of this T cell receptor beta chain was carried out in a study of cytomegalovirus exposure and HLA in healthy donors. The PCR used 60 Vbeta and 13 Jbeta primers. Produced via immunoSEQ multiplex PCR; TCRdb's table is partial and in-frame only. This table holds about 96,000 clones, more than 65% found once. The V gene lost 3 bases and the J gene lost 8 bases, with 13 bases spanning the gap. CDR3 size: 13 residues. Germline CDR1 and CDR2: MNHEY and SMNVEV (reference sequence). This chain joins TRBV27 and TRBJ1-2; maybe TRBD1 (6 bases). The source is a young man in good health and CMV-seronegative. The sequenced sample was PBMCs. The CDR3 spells CASSFGGAWGYTF. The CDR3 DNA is TGTGCCAGCAGTTTCGGGGGGGCGTGGGGCTACACCTTC.